Below are 26 T cell receptor beta chains sequenced from a single sample in a study of Graves' ophthalmopathy and Graves' hyperthyroidism. Researchers took RNA transcripts and amplified TCR beta CDR3 regions from them. The authors performed first-round RT-PCR with HTBI primers and then a second-round multiplex PCR. TCRdb itself ran the multiplex PCR reads through MiXCR, one entry per CDR3 protein. The table includes roughly 480,000 distinct CDR3 sequences, around an eighth detected once. Sequences were obtained from blood. Receptors were obtained from a woman aged 25 to 39 with Graves' ophthalmopathy.

The sample holds one count of this clonotype. This sequence joins TRBV6-1 and TRBJ2-5, with D possibly matching TRBD1 (6 bases). The CDR3 has 14 residues. The V gene's germline CDR1 is MNHNS and CDR2 SASEGT. V was shortened by 4 bases and J by 3 bases, with 12 bases between the two germline ends. The CDR3 coding sequence is TGTGCCAGCAGTGGCACAGGGATTGAAGAGACCCAGTACTTC. Protein: CASSGTGIEETQYF.

This clonotype was seen many times. The chain has TRBV11-2 and TRBJ1-2, with a possible D match to TRBD1 (5 bases). The CDR3 spans 15 residues. From germline, CDR1 is SGHAT and CDR2 FQNNGV. The V gene lost 5 bases and the J gene lost 4 bases, with 17 bases spanning the gap. The CDR3 sequence: CASSPEGGTSYGYTF. For the CDR3, the DNA is TGTGCCAGCAGCCCCGAAGGAGGGACGAGCTATGGCTACACCTTC.

Many counts were recorded for this clonotype. This chain's CDR3 is CATSPGDSSTDTQYF. As DNA, the CDR3 is TGTGCCACCAGTCCTGGCGACAGTAGCACAGATACGCAGTATTTT. This rearrangement joins TRBV15 to TRBJ2-3, with TRBD1 as a possible D gene (5 bases). V lost 6 bases to trimming and J lost 0 bases, with 13 bases between them. This CDR3 has 15 residues. The germline V gene has CDR1 LNHNV and CDR2 YYDKDF (reference sequence). The entire variable domain, with the rest obtained from reference TRBV15 and TRBJ2-3, is as follows: DAMVIQNPRYQVTQFGKPVTLSCSQTLNHNVMYWYQQKSSQAPKLLFHYYDKDFNNEADTPDNFQSRRPNTSFCFLDIRSPGLGDTAMYLCATSPGDSSTDTQYFGPGTRLTVL.

This clonotype was recorded at least ten times. The chain couples TRBV14 to TRBJ2-7, with 8 bases that match TRBD1. J was trimmed by 6 bases and V by 3 bases; bases with no gene match: 10. Germline loops: CDR1 SGHDN, CDR2 FVKESK. The length of the CDR3 is 15 residues. The CDR3 loop is CASSHEDRASLEQYF. Here the CDR3 DNA reads TGTGCCAGCAGCCATGAGGACAGGGCCTCTCTCGAGCAGTACTTC.

Ten or more counts support this clonotype. This chain joins TRBV4-1 and TRBJ1-2; weak D call: TRBD1 (5 bases). CDR1 is MGHRA and CDR2 is YSYEKL in the germline V gene. V shed 0 bases and J shed 8 bases, with 13 bases lying between them. The CDR3 runs to 14 residues. The CDR3 loop is CASSQDLGVVGYTF. CDR3 DNA: TGCGCCAGCAGCCAAGATCTGGGGGTTGTGGGCTACACCTTC.

The genes are TRBV5-1 and TRBJ2-3; 10 bases fit TRBD2. The CDR3 consists of 16 residues. Germline V lookup: CDR1 SGHRS, CDR2 YFSETQ. V dropped 3 bases and J dropped 5; count of bases not matched to a gene: 9. The CDR3 loop is CASSSPSGGKGDTQYF. In DNA, the CDR3 is TGCGCCAGCAGCTCCCCTAGCGGGGGAAAAGGAGATACGCAGTATTTT.

This clonotype has ten or more counts. This chain uses TRBV12-3 or TRBV12-4 with TRBJ1-2, with 8 bases lining up with TRBD1. The ends lost 7 bases at V and 7 bases at J; junction bases unmatched: 8. The CDR3 extends over 13 amino acids. The CDR3 nucleotides are TGTGCCAGCACTCAACAGGGGGTTCTTGGCTACACCTTC. This translates into CASTQQGVLGYTF.

Concerning this clonotype: A junction boundary mismatches the germline segment, possibly from a read error. The CDR3 region has the DNA TGTGCCTGCAGCCAAGATCCCTCCTACGAGCAGTACTTC. This translates into CACSQDPSYEQYF. The rearrangement links TRBV4-2 to TRBJ2-7; no definite D call. Germline lookup yields CDR1 LGHNA and CDR2 YNFKEQ. This CDR3 comprises 13 residues.

This clonotype was observed once. V usage is TRBV6-4 and J usage is TRBJ1-1; 9 bases align to TRBD1. Germline-derived CDR1 and CDR2 are MRHNA and SNTAGT. The CDR3 has 15 amino acids. J lost 4 bases, V lost 5 bases, and 8 bases had no gene match. The CDR3 here is CASSKGQGIATEAFF. DNA for the CDR3: TGTGCCAGCAGTAAGGGACAGGGCATCGCCACTGAAGCTTTCTTT.

This clonotype was found many times. This sequence joins TRBV20-1 and TRBJ2-7; no clear D. CDR1 and CDR2 (germline): DFQATT, SNEGSKA (reference sequence). With 2 bases removed from V and 2 bases from J, the gap between germline ends came to 7 bases. The CDR3 covers 12 residues. CDR3: CSARTGAYEQYF. CDR3 nucleotides: TGCAGTGCTAGAACGGGCGCCTACGAGCAGTACTTC.

This clonotype came up many times. The CDR3 DNA is TGTGCCAGCAGTTACGTTACCAGAAGGGGGACCCAGTACTTC. Protein product: CASSYVTRRGTQYF. The gene calls are TRBV6-2 or TRBV6-3 and TRBJ2-5, with a possible D match to TRBD1 (5 bases). The CDR3 has 14 residues. In germline, CDR1 is MNHEY, CDR2 SVGEGT. Trimming removed 2 bases from V and 7 bases from J, with 14 bases in between.

This clonotype was found many times. The chain recombines TRBV6-1 with TRBJ1-5; 8 bases map to TRBD1. The germline CDR1 and CDR2 sequences are MNHNS and SASEGT. The V gene end was trimmed by 6 bases and the J gene end by 7 bases; junction bases not matched to a gene: 8. This CDR3 spans 14 amino acids. The CDR3 loop is CASSRTGRFQPQHF. The CDR3 DNA sequence: TGTGCCAGCAGCAGGACAGGGCGATTCCAGCCCCAGCATTTT.

The chain couples TRBV30 to TRBJ2-5; D ambiguous. V shed 1 base and J shed 2 bases, with 14 bases lying between them. The CDR3 covers 15 residues. Germline CDR1 GTSNPN, CDR2 SVGIG (reference sequence). In DNA, the CDR3 is TGTGCCTGGAGTGCTATCGACGGAACTCAAGAGACCCAGTACTTC. Protein product: CAWSAIDGTQETQYF.

The gene calls are TRBV5-1 and TRBJ2-3, with a weak D call TRBD2 (6 bases). Germline values: CDR1 SGHRS, CDR2 YFSETQ. The CDR3 has 15 amino acids. V gave up 2 bases and J gave up 2 bases, with 12 bases separating them. This CDR3 is CASSFGSGPTDTQYF. For the CDR3, the DNA is TGCGCCAGCAGCTTCGGTAGCGGACCCACAGATACGCAGTATTTT.

This clonotype was seen many times. The chain combines TRBV12-3 or TRBV12-4 with TRBJ1-1; maybe TRBD1 (6 bases). Between the trimmed V and J ends, which lost 6 bases and 3 bases, there was a span of 14 bases. The CDR3 covers 14 residues. CDR3 region: CASSPTGLDTEAFF. The DNA of the CDR3 is TGTGCCAGCAGCCCGACAGGACTGGACACTGAAGCTTTCTTT.

This clonotype came up many times. The chain links TRBV7-9 to TRBJ1-5; 7 bases agree with TRBD1. Germline CDR1 and CDR2: SEHNR and FQNEAQ (reference sequence). The CDR3 spans 14 residues. The V segment lost 5 bases and the J segment 3 bases; nucleotides outside the gene matches: 4. Here the CDR3 DNA reads TGTGCCAGCAGCAGGGACAGCCACAATCAGCCCCAGCATTTT. It is translated as CASSRDSHNQPQHF.

This clonotype was seen only a few times. J is TRBJ2-2 and V is TRBV20-1; 8 nucleotides match TRBD1. Germline V CDR1 and CDR2: DFQATT, SNEGSKA (reference sequence). The V segment lost 1 base and the J segment 7 bases; nucleotides outside the gene matches: 11. This CDR3 has 16 residues. The CDR3 loop is CSARAGQGARGGELFF. Written as DNA, the CDR3 is TGCAGTGCTAGAGCAGGCCAGGGGGCGCGTGGCGGGGAGCTGTTTTTT.

This sequence joins TRBV20-1 and TRBJ2-3; D is perhaps TRBD2 (6 bases). CDR1 is DFQATT and CDR2 is SNEGSKA in the germline V gene (reference sequence). The CDR3 is made up of 14 amino acids. Trimming pared 5 bases from V and 2 bases from J, leaving 14 bases between. CDR3 bases: TGCAGTGCTCATCCGGGACTTAACACAGATACGCAGTATTTT. It translates to CSAHPGLNTDTQYF.

This clonotype was seen at least ten times. The chain recombines TRBV12-3 or TRBV12-4 with TRBJ1-5; the D gene is possibly TRBD1 (6 bases). The CDR3 loop spans 16 amino acids. The germline V and J ends were trimmed by 1 base and 2 bases, with 12 bases remaining between them. In DNA form, the CDR3 reads TGTGCCAGCAGTTTAGGGGGGCTGGGGGGCAATCAGCCCCAGCATTTT. Amino acid sequence: CASSLGGLGGNQPQHF.

Many counts were recorded for this clonotype. The chain links TRBV4-1 to TRBJ2-7, with D hard to call. The V end lost 1 base, the J end lost 5 bases, and 9 bases lay between the germline ends. Per the germline V gene, CDR1 is MGHRA and CDR2 is YSYEKL. The CDR3 loop spans 13 amino acids. CDR3: CASSQANGNEQYF. The CDR3 DNA reads TGCGCCAGCAGCCAAGCGAACGGCAACGAGCAGTACTTC.

This clonotype was picked up many times. This chain joins TRBV28 and TRBJ2-5; 10 bases match TRBD2. Germline V gene data show CDR1 as MDHEN and CDR2 as SYDVKM. V was clipped by 5 bases and J by 7 bases; unmatched bases: 10. The CDR3 length is 15 residues. This CDR3 is CASSPPGLAYGTQYF. As DNA, the CDR3 is TGTGCCAGCAGTCCTCCGGGACTAGCGTACGGGACCCAGTACTTC.

This clonotype was detected ten times or more. The gene calls are TRBV10-3 and TRBJ1-1; D is unclear. CDR1 ENHRY and CDR2 SYGVKD come from the germline V gene. The CDR3 has 13 residues. With 8 bases removed from V and 1 base from J, the gap between germline ends came to 11 bases. CDR3 protein: CAIGRRRNTEAFF. The CDR3 nucleotides read TGTGCCATCGGCCGCCGGCGGAACACTGAAGCTTTCTTT.

There are many counts of this clonotype. The gene calls are TRBV28 and TRBJ2-7; TRBD1 is a possible D gene (6 bases). V was cut by 6 bases and J by 5 bases, with 14 bases left in between. CDR3 length: 13 residues. Germline CDR1 reads MDHEN; CDR2 reads SYDVKM. The DNA for the CDR3 is TGTGCCAGCAGAACCACAGACAGGCACGAGCAGTACTTC. This sequence encodes CASRTTDRHEQYF.

V is TRBV20-1 and J is TRBJ2-7; 14 positions match TRBD2. The CDR3 has 15 amino acids. Germline-derived CDR1 and CDR2 are DFQATT and SNEGSKA (reference sequence). The trim removed 0 bases at V and 6 bases at J, leaving 4 bases unmatched. The CDR3 coding sequence is TGCAGTGCTAGAGATGGGACTAGCGGGAGTTTCGAGCAGTACTTC. Protein sequence: CSARDGTSGSFEQYF.

This clonotype came up many times. The V and J genes are TRBV28 and TRBJ2-2; D unclear. Deletions cut 3 bases from V and 7 bases from J, with 15 bases between. This CDR3 region has 15 residues. From germline, CDR1 is MDHEN and CDR2 SYDVKM. The CDR3, as DNA: TGTGCCAGCAGTTTGTATCTAGAATCCGGCGGGGAGCTGTTTTTT. It encodes CASSLYLESGGELFF.

To note about this clonotype: The conserved phenylalanine or tryptophan normally closing the CDR3 is absent here, so this likely arose from a read error. In nucleotides, the CDR3 is TGTGCCAGCAGTTTGTCAACGGGGCAAGAGTCCCAGTACTAC. It encodes CASSLSTGQESQYY. The chain links TRBV12-3 or TRBV12-4 to TRBJ2-5; D may correspond to TRBD1 or TRBD2 (5 bases each). The CDR3 contains 14 residues.